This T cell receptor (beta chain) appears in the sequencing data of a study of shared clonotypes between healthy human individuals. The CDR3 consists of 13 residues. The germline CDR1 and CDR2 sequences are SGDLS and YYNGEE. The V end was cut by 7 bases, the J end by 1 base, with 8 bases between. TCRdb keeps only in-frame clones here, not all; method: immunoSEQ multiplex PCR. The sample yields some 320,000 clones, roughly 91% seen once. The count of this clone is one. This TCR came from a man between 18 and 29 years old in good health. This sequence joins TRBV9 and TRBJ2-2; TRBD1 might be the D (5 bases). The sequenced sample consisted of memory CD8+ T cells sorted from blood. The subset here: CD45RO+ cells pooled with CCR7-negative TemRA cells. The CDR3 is CASEGQNTGELFF. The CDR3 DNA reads TGTGCCAGCGAAGGACAGAACACCGGGGAGCTGTTTTTT.